The 17 T cell receptor beta chains reported below all come from one sample, sequenced in a study of early T cells in non-severe SARS-CoV-2 infection. TCRdb analysed the 5' RACE reads with MiXCR anew, one entry per CDR3 protein. This sample yields about 80,000 distinct CDR3 sequences, of which about a sixth are seen a single time; about 3% belongs to the top ten. The specimen was whole blood. Receptor source: an adult who was a healthcare worker with PCR-confirmed SARS-CoV-2 infection or an uninfected control (not recorded which).

This clonotype was seen many times. This chain joins TRBV28 and TRBJ2-7; 11 nucleotides align to TRBD2. The trim removed 6 bases at V and 2 bases at J, leaving 6 bases unmatched. The CDR3 totals 15 residues. From germline, CDR1 is MDHEN and CDR2 SYDVKM. CDR3 in amino acids: CASSPGTSGTYEQYF. The CDR3 DNA reads TGTGCCAGCAGCCCCGGGACTAGCGGAACCTACGAGCAGTACTTC.

The rearrangement uses TRBV20-1 and TRBJ2-3, with TRBD2 identical over 9 bases. CDR1 and CDR2 (germline): DFQATT, SNEGSKA (reference sequence). After removal of 2 bases from V and 2 bases from J, the junction contained 8 bases not matched to a gene. This CDR3 is 16 amino acids long. The CDR3 here is CSARRSSGGTTDTQYF. In DNA, the CDR3 is TGCAGTGCTAGAAGGAGTAGCGGGGGAACCACAGATACGCAGTATTTT.

The chain employs TRBV28 and TRBJ2-3; 7 bases match TRBD1. The germline gives CDR1 MDHEN, CDR2 SYDVKM. The CDR3 is made up of 16 amino acids. The J segment lost 2 bases and the V segment lost 5 bases, leaving 10 bases of the junction unmatched. Written as DNA, the CDR3 is TGTGCCAGCAGTCCGAGGGACAGCCGTTTCACAGATACGCAGTATTTT. It yields the protein CASSPRDSRFTDTQYF.

This clonotype has ten or more counts. The genes are TRBV7-2 and TRBJ2-3; TRBD2 matches at 10 bases. Trimming at V came to 0 bases and at J to 2 bases, leaving 2 bases not matched to a gene. The CDR3 consists of 16 residues. Germline CDR1 and CDR2: SGHTA and FQGNSA. The CDR3 DNA follows: TGTGCCAGCAGCTTAGCGAGCGGGGGGGCCACAGATACGCAGTATTTT. It translates to CASSLASGGATDTQYF.

The rearrangement joins TRBV6-5 to TRBJ1-3; the D gene is possibly TRBD1 (5 bases). Germline lookup yields CDR1 MNHEY and CDR2 SVGAGI. The length of the CDR3 is 17 residues. V dropped 0 bases and J dropped 3 bases, with 15 bases sitting between them. CDR3 in amino acids: CASSYSARRGVGNTIYF. CDR3 coding DNA: TGTGCCAGCAGTTACTCAGCGCGGAGAGGGGTTGGAAACACCATATATTTT.

This chain joins TRBV2 and TRBJ2-1, with D unresolved. Trimming removed 10 bases from V and 4 bases from J, with 8 bases in between. Germline V CDR1 and CDR2: SNHLY, FYNNEI. This CDR3 has 11 residues. The CDR3 spells CATAIYNEQFF. In nucleotides, the CDR3 is TGTGCCACCGCCATTTACAATGAGCAGTTCTTC.

Many counts were recorded for this clonotype. The J gene is TRBJ1-5, the V gene TRBV4-1; no clear D. Germline V lookup: CDR1 MGHRA, CDR2 YSYEKL. V lost 0 bases and J 7 bases, leaving 16 bases between the germline ends. The CDR3 spans 16 residues. CDR3: CASSQDLAAQWQPQHF. The CDR3 DNA reads TGCGCCAGCAGCCAAGATCTGGCCGCACAGTGGCAGCCCCAGCATTTT.

This clonotype was observed a handful of times. V gene TRBV20-1 combines with J gene TRBJ2-3; 7 bases are a match to TRBD2. This CDR3 is 17 amino acids long. CDR1 and CDR2 from the germline V gene are DFQATT and SNEGSKA (reference sequence). Losses at the gene ends were 0 bases for V and 3 bases for J; bases not matched to a gene: 12. The CDR3 nucleotides read TGCAGTGCTAGAGATCCCCAGGGCGGGAGAGTGACAGATACGCAGTATTTT. This sequence encodes CSARDPQGGRVTDTQYF.

This clonotype was observed a handful of times. V usage is TRBV3-1 and J usage is TRBJ1-3, with unresolved D. This CDR3 region has 16 residues. Trimming removed 4 bases from V and 0 bases from J, with 13 bases in between. Germline V lookup: CDR1 LGHDT, CDR2 YNNKEL (reference sequence). CDR3 nucleotides: TGTGCCAGCAGCCCTGTGGGCCTTACCTCTGGAAACACCATATATTTT. It translates to CASSPVGLTSGNTIYF. Drawing the rest from reference TRBV3-1 and TRBJ1-3, the complete variable domain is DTAVSQTPKYLVTQMGNDKSIKCEQNLGHDTMYWYKQDSKKFLKIMFSYNNKELIINETVPNRFSPKSPDKAHLNLHINSLELGDSAVYFCASSPVGLTSGNTIYFGEGSWLTVV.

The chain carries TRBV7-3 and TRBJ2-1; 11 bases line up with TRBD1. The CDR3 totals 18 residues. V was clipped by 5 bases and J by 7 bases; unmatched bases: 16. Germline CDR1 SGHTA, CDR2 FQGTGA. CDR3 region: CASSPGQGASTSWNEQFF. CDR3 in DNA: TGTGCCAGCAGCCCAGGACAGGGGGCGTCCACCTCTTGGAATGAGCAGTTCTTC.

The chain links TRBV6-5 to TRBJ2-7; possibly TRBD1 or TRBD2 for D (6 bases each). Trimming stripped 6 bases from V and 0 bases from J, with 12 bases between. Germline V CDR1 and CDR2: MNHEY, SVGAGI. The CDR3 length is 14 residues. The CDR3 protein is CASRFGGPSYEQYF. The CDR3 DNA sequence: TGTGCCAGCAGGTTTGGGGGGCCCTCCTACGAGCAGTACTTC.

V gene TRBV24-1 combines with J gene TRBJ2-7; unclear D gene. The CDR3 has 14 amino acids. The V gene's germline CDR1 is KGHDR and CDR2 SFDVKD. V lost 2 bases to trimming and J lost 1 base, with 8 bases between them. CDR3 in DNA: TGTGCCACCAGTGATTCCGAGACTTCCTACGAGCAGTACTTC. As protein: CATSDSETSYEQYF.

This chain connects TRBV3-1 to TRBJ2-7, with TRBD1 identical over 9 bases. The V and J ends lost 2 bases and 6 bases, in that order; junction bases with no gene match: 8. In germline, CDR1 is LGHDT, CDR2 YNNKEL (reference sequence). The CDR3 loop spans 15 amino acids. The CDR3 coding sequence is TGTGCCAGCAGCCAACTACAGGGGGCTCCCGCCGAGCAGTACTTC. As protein: CASSQLQGAPAEQYF.

This rearrangement joins TRBV7-9 to TRBJ2-5, with TRBD1 as a possible D gene (5 bases). The germline V gene has CDR1 SEHNR and CDR2 FQNEAQ (reference sequence). Trimming stripped 5 bases from V and 3 bases from J, with 10 bases between. The CDR3 runs 13 residues. CDR3 DNA: TGTGCCAGCAGCACAAGCAGGGAAGAGACCCAGTACTTC. Its protein is CASSTSREETQYF.

This clonotype was seen at least ten times. This chain links TRBV5-1 with TRBJ2-7; D gene ambiguous. CDR1 SGHRS and CDR2 YFSETQ come from the germline V gene. Trimming left V 0 bases short and J 3 bases short, with 16 bases between. The CDR3 consists of 16 residues. The CDR3 sequence is CASSLAGNLRIYEQYF. The CDR3, as DNA: TGCGCCAGCAGCTTGGCCGGTAACCTTCGAATCTACGAGCAGTACTTC. The whole variable domain, filled in from reference TRBV5-1 and TRBJ2-7, reads KAGVTQTPRYLIKTRGQQVTLSCSPISGHRSVSWYQQTPGQGLQFLFEYFSETQRNKGNFPGRFSGRQFSNSRSEMNVSTLELGDSALYLCASSLAGNLRIYEQYFGPGTRLTVT.

Written as DNA, the CDR3 is TGTGCCACCACTACCCCCGGGACTCGGGCTGGCAATGAGCAGTTCTTC. Its protein is CATTTPGTRAGNEQFF. The chain carries TRBV24-1 and TRBJ2-1; D perhaps matches TRBD2 (6 bases). CDR3 length: 16 residues. Germline lookup yields CDR1 KGHDR and CDR2 SFDVKD. Trimming shortened V by 8 bases and J by 6 bases, and 22 bases separated the two germline ends.

The chain recombines TRBV9 with TRBJ1-1; 7 bases align to TRBD1. Germline V gene lookup returns CDR1 SGDLS and CDR2 YYNGEE. V was clipped by 2 bases and J by 10 bases; unmatched bases: 11. The CDR3 runs 14 residues. The CDR3 reads CASSVQLQQGPAFF. CDR3 bases: TGTGCCAGCAGCGTCCAGCTCCAACAGGGGCCAGCTTTCTTT.